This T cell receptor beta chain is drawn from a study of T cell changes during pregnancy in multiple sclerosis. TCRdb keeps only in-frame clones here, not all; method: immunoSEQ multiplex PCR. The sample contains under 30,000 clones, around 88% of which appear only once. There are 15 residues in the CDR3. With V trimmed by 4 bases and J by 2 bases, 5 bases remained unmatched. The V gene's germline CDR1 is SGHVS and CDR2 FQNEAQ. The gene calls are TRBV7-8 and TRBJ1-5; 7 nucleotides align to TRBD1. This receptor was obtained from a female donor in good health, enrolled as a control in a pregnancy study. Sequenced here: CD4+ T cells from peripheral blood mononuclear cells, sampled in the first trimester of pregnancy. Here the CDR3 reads CASSSGDSGNQPQHF. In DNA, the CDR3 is TGTGCCAGCAGCTCAGGGGACAGCGGCAATCAGCCCCAGCATTTT.